This T cell receptor (beta chain) was identified during a study of T cells in tuberculosis. Time point described: new active TB diagnosis, blood taken before or within 7 days of starting treatment. Method: immunoSEQ multiplex PCR; TCRdb's copy keeps in-frame clones and lacks some. The table has about 33,000 clones, about 85% seen once. V was cut by 5 bases and J by 0 bases, with 13 bases left in between. The CDR3 has 15 residues. The germline CDR1 and CDR2 sequences are SGHVS and FQNEAQ. The V call is TRBV7-8, the J call TRBJ1-1, with D maybe TRBD1 (6 bases). This sample comprised PBMCs, obtained at tuberculosis diagnosis. The source of this sequence is an adult with tuberculosis. CDR3 protein: CASSPRTAMNTEAFF. CDR3 nucleotides: TGTGCCAGCAGCCCCCGGACAGCTATGAACACTGAAGCTTTCTTT.